This TCR beta chain was observed in a study of OX40 agonist ivuxolimab in advanced cancers. Broader study findings: Relative to CD4+, CD8+ T cells held more expanded clones on average. At doses 0.1 to 3.0 mg/kg, CD4+ and CD8+ clones expanded.

Measured with immunoSEQ multiplex PCR; TCRdb has only the in-frame clones, and not every one. Found here are fewer than 85,000 clones, roughly 90% of them singletons; the top ten hold roughly 9.7%. CDR3 size: 15 residues. Germline lookup yields CDR1 SGHNT and CDR2 YYREEE (reference sequence). V lost 4 bases and J lost 0; bases outside the gene matches: 4. On this clone itself: Its antigen is currently unknown.

The rearrangement joins TRBV5-4 to TRBJ2-4; 7 nucleotides agree with TRBD1. The receptor comes from an adult with an advanced solid tumor such as melanoma, head and neck, liver or kidney cancer. The input for sequencing was CD4+ or CD8+ T cells sorted from blood, taken in a trial of the OX40 agonist ivuxolimab. DNA of the CDR3: TGTGCCAGCAGCCTACAGGGGCTAGCCAAAAACATTCAGTACTTC. Translation gives CASSLQGLAKNIQYF.